This record concerns one T cell receptor beta chain sequence. Participant ages covered roughly 18 to 89 years across around 22 US areas. Assignment of participants to cohorts was predicated upon participant-reported clinical history. V lost 4 bases to trimming and J lost 4 bases, with 14 bases between them. The germline CDR1 and CDR2 sequences are ENHRY and SYGVKD. The CDR3 contains 14 residues. The data are from a study of blood T cell repertoires in COVID-19. Authors' analysis steps: Estimation of nucleated cell counts was performed using reference gene primer amplification. Only in-frame clones appear in the TCRdb table, and some are missing; sequencing was by immunoSEQ multiplex PCR. That table gives V, J and clone size, and the DNA gave D and trimming. This sample has 270,000 or so clones; roughly 84% occur once, and the top ten carry roughly 3.6%.

The gene calls are TRBV10-3 and TRBJ2-7; weak D call: TRBD1 (6 bases). The TCR was taken from a man aged 45-65 years who had recovered from COVID-19. Sequencing was done on a sample of PBMCs or T cells enriched from blood (not recorded which). The CDR3 is CAISGRGYDYEQYF. In nucleotides, the CDR3 is TGTGCCATCAGTGGCAGGGGCTACGATTACGAGCAGTACTTC.